A selection of T cell receptor beta chains follows, all from one sample in a study of cytomegalovirus exposure and HLA in healthy donors. TCRdb's table, derived via immunoSEQ multiplex PCR, lists solely in-frame clones and lacks some. This sample has about 75,000 clones, with 70% to 85% found just once. Sequencing was performed on PBMCs. These receptors were collected from a man aged 65-85 years in good health and CMV-seropositive. Each CDR3 is given with its conserved first and last residue. D genes are given only for firm matches. Only part of the rows carry a size: once, few, many, or a class if the clone is expanded.

>TRBV7-2|once|TRBJ2-1|NA
TGTGCCAGCAGCTCCAGGGTTGCAGGGCCCTATGAGCAGTTCTTC
CASSSRVAGPYEQFF
>TRBV11-2|NA|TRBJ1-1|NA
TGTGCCAGCCGAGGAGACCTCAGTGTAAACACTGAAGCTTTCTTT
CASRGDLSVNTEAFF
>TRBV14|NA|TRBJ2-2|NA
TGTGCCAGCAGCCAAGGGTACAGGGCCACCGGGGAGCTGTTTTTT
CASSQGYRATGELFF
>TRBV2|NA|TRBJ1-5|NA
TGTGCCAGCAGGGGTGGGCTTAGCAATCAGCCCCAGCATTTT
CASRGGLSNQPQHF
>TRBV14|once|TRBJ1-1|NA
TGTGCCAGCAGCCAACGGGCAGGGATGAACACTGAAGCTTTCTTT
CASSQRAGMNTEAFF
>TRBV9|NA|TRBJ1-2|NA
TGTGCCAGCAGCCATATCACAGGGCAGGGCTATGGCTACACCTTC
CASSHITGQGYGYTF
>TRBV7-2|NA|TRBJ2-6|NA
TGTGCCAGCAGCCCAGGAGGATCTAGCTCTGGGGCCAACGTCCTGACTTTC
CASSPGGSSSGANVLTF
>TRBV7-2|NA|TRBJ2-5|TRBD2
TGTGCCAGCAGCTTGGACGGGGGGGGATTAGAGGAGACCCAGTACTTC
CASSLDGGGLEETQYF
>TRBV6-1|NA|TRBJ2-7|NA
TGTGCCAGCAGTGAAGGTCGGTGGCAGGGGCGCGAGCAGTACTTC
CASSEGRWQGREQYF
>TRBV19|NA|TRBJ2-1|TRBD2
TGTGCCAGTAGTAGGGGGGGGGACGGTGAGCAGTTCTTC
CASSRGGDGEQFF
>TRBV6-5|NA|TRBJ1-2|NA
TGTGCCAGCAGTTACTTTCAGGGAGGGGATGGCTACACCTTC
CASSYFQGGDGYTF
>TRBV21-1|NA|TRBJ1-2|NA
TGTGCCAGCAGCAAAGCTTCGGCCCCCGTCGGGAAGGGCTACACCTTC
CASSKASAPVGKGYTF
>TRBV27|NA|TRBJ2-5|TRBD2
TGTGCCAGTTCCGCCCCGGGAGGGCTGGAGACCCAGTACTTC
CASSAPGGLETQYF
>TRBV19|NA|TRBJ1-1|NA
TGTGCCAGTGGATCGAGAGGGAACACTGAAGCTTTCTTT
CASGSRGNTEAFF
>TRBV7-6|NA|TRBJ2-2|TRBD2
TGTGCCAGCAGCGCCGGGACTAGCGGGGGGCTAACCGGGGAGCTGTTTTTT
CASSAGTSGGLTGELFF
>TRBV19|NA|TRBJ1-1|NA
TGTGCCAGTAGTTCGGAGGACACTGAAGCTTTCTTT
CASSSEDTEAFF
>TRBV2|NA|TRBJ1-4|NA
TGTGCCAGCAGTGAAAGGGGTAGTGAAAAACTGTTTTTT
CASSERGSEKLFF
>TRBV2|NA|TRBJ1-5|NA
TGTGCCAGCTCGGGGGGAGGTCGCAATCAGCCCCAGCATTTT
CASSGGGRNQPQHF
>TRBV6-1|few|TRBJ2-7|TRBD2
TGTGCCAGCAACCTAGCGGGAGGGCCTCGGGAGCAGTACTTC
CASNLAGGPREQYF
>TRBV6-1|NA|TRBJ2-7|TRBD1
TGTGCCAGCAGTGAAGTTGGACAGGGCCCCTACGAGCAGTACTTC
CASSEVGQGPYEQYF
>TRBV7-2|NA|TRBJ1-1|NA
TGTGCCAGCACCATCATGACAGTTCCCCCCGTGAACACTGAAGCTTTCTTT
CASTIMTVPPVNTEAFF
>TRBV18|NA|TRBJ2-3|NA
TGTGCCAGCTCAAGGGGGAACCTCCAGGATACGCAGTATTTT
CASSRGNLQDTQYF
>TRBV10-3|NA|TRBJ1-4|TRBD1
TGTGCCATCAGTGAGGGACAGGGGGGGGTTGAAAAACTGTTTTTT
CAISEGQGGVEKLFF
>TRBV6-4|NA|TRBJ2-7|TRBD2
TGTGCCAGCAGTGACGGGGACTATCATTACTACGAGCAGTACTTC
CASSDGDYHYYEQYF
>TRBV5-1|NA|TRBJ2-3|TRBD2
TGCGCCAGCCACCCGGGGGGACGGGCAGATACGCAGTATTTT
CASHPGGRADTQYF
>TRBV11-2|NA|TRBJ2-7|TRBD2
TGTGCCAGCAGCTTTCAGGCTAGCGGGATTTACGAGCAGTACTTC
CASSFQASGIYEQYF
>TRBV6-4|NA|TRBJ2-3|NA
TGTGCCAGCAGTGACAGGGGTCGGACAGATACGCAGTATTTT
CASSDRGRTDTQYF
>TRBV7-2|NA|TRBJ1-2|NA
TGTGCCAGCAGCCTACGACAGGACCCTGGCTACACCTTC
CASSLRQDPGYTF
>TRBV7-2|NA|TRBJ1-1|TRBD1
TGTGCCAGCAGCTTGGGGACAGAAACCGAGGGCACTGAAGCTTTCTTT
CASSLGTETEGTEAFF
>TRBV7-9|NA|TRBJ2-7|TRBD1
TGTGCCAGCAGCGACACAGGGGGACACGAGCAGTACTTC
CASSDTGGHEQYF
>TRBV5-4|NA|TRBJ2-5|TRBD1
TGTGCCAGCAGCTTCGCCGGACAGGGGCTGGCAGGGACCCAGTACTTC
CASSFAGQGLAGTQYF
>TRBV27|NA|TRBJ1-1|NA
TGTGCCAGCAGTTTCAACAGGGTCACTGAAGCTTTCTTT
CASSFNRVTEAFF
>TRBV21-1|few|TRBJ1-1|NA
TGTGCCAGCAGCAAAGCGCTAGGGGATATGAACACTGAAGCTTTCTTT
CASSKALGDMNTEAFF
>TRBV7-2|NA|TRBJ2-7|TRBD2
TGTGCCAGCAGCCGGACTAGCGGGGGGTACGAGCAGTACTTC
CASSRTSGGYEQYF
>TRBV19|NA|TRBJ1-3|NA
TGTGCCAGTACCCAGACTGAAGGAAACACCATATATTTT
CASTQTEGNTIYF
>TRBV18|NA|TRBJ2-5|TRBD2
TGTGCCAGCTCACCAGGACTAGCGGAGACCCAGTACTTC
CASSPGLAETQYF
>TRBV11-2|NA|TRBJ2-7|NA
TGTGCCAGCAGCGCCGTTGGGGGCGATGGACTCTCCTACGAGCAGTACTTC
CASSAVGGDGLSYEQYF
>TRBV6-5|NA|TRBJ1-1|NA
TGTGCCAGCACCCAAGCGCAGGGCGGAGAAACTGAAGCTTTCTTT
CASTQAQGGETEAFF
>TRBV10-3|few|TRBJ2-5|NA
TGTGCCATCAGTGAGTCTTACGGGGGAGACACGGAGACCCAGTACTTC
CAISESYGGDTETQYF
>TRBV5-1|once|TRBJ2-1|TRBD2
TGCGCCAGCAGCTTCTCGGCGGGAGGGCCTGATAATGAGCAGTTCTTC
CASSFSAGGPDNEQFF
>TRBV2|NA|TRBJ1-2|TRBD1
TGTGCCAGTAACCCAGGGGGCTCCGGCTATGGCTACACCTTC
CASNPGGSGYGYTF
>TRBV28|few|TRBJ1-2|NA
TGTGCCAGCAGTTTCCTCTATGGCTACACCTTC
CASSFLYGYTF
>TRBV10-1|few|TRBJ2-3|TRBD1
TGCGCCAGTTCGCCCGGGACAGGGTTCACAGATACGCAGTATTTT
CASSPGTGFTDTQYF